This TCR beta chain emerged from a study of blood T cell repertoires in COVID-19. Study overall: Samples representing acute and convalescent COVID-19 were sourced from the United States, Italy and Spain. PBMCs, B-cell-depleted T cells, or T cells were the source of the cDNA or gDNA that made up the material.

In Seattle, patients joined the study during active infection and were tracked longitudinally. CDR3 length: 19 amino acids. Losses at the gene ends were 3 bases for V and 0 bases for J; bases not matched to a gene: 14. In germline, CDR1 is SGHRS, CDR2 YFSETQ. As processed by the authors: By means of reference gene primer amplification, nucleated cell counts were estimated. Clones were read by immunoSEQ multiplex PCR, and TCRdb kept only the in-frame ones, dropping some. For V, J and clone size, that table is used; D and trimming come from the DNA. The top ten hold 5% to 6% of the sample, which has around 100,000 clones, 75% to 90% seen once.

The rearrangement links TRBV5-1 to TRBJ1-3, with TRBD1 matching over 8 bases. This clonotype was sampled from a woman aged 55-70 years with COVID-19, enrolled during active disease. The sample consisted of peripheral blood. The CDR3 coding sequence is TGCGCCAGCAGCTCGGAGGGTCCCGGGACAGGAAGCTCTGGAAACACCATATATTTT. Its translation is CASSSEGPGTGSSGNTIYF.